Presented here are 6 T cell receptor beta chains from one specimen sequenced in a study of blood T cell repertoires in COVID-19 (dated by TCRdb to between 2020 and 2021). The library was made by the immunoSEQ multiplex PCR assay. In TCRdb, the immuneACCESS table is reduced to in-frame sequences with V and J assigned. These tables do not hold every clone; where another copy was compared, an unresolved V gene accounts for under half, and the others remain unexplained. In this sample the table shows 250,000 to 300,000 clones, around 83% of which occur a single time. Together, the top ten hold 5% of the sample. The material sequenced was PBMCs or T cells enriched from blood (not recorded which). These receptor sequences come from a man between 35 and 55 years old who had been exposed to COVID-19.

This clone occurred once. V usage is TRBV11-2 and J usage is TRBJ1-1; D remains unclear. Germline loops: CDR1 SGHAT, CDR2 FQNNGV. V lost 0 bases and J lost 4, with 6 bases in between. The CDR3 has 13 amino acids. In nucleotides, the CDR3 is TGTGCCAGCAGCTTAGACAGATCCACTGAAGCTTTCTTT. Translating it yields CASSLDRSTEAFF.

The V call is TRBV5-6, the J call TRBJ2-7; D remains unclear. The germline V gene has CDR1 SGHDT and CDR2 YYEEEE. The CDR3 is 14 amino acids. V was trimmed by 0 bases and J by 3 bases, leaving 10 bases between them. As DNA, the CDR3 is TGTGCCAGCAGCTTGGAACCCTCTATCTACGAGCAGTACTTC. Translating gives CASSLEPSIYEQYF.

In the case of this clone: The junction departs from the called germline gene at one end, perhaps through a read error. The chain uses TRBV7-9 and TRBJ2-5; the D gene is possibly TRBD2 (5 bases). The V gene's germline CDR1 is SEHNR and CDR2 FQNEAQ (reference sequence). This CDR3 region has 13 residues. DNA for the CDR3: TGTGCCAGCAGCCTAGCACGGAGAGAGACCCAGTACTTC. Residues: CASSLARRETQYF.

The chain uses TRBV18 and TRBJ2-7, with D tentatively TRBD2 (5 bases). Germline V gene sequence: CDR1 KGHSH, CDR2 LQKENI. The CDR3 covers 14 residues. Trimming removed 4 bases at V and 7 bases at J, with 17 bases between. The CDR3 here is CASSQTAGLGEQYF. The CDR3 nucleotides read TGTGCCAGCTCACAAACAGCCGGACTGGGGGAGCAGTACTTC.

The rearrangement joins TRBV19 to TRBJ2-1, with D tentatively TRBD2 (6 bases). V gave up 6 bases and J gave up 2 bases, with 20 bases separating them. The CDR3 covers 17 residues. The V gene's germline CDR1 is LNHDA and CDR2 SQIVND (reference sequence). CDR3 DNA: TGTGCCAGTAGAGGGACGGGGAGCGGGCGTCCCTACAATGAGCAGTTCTTC. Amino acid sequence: CASRGTGSGRPYNEQFF. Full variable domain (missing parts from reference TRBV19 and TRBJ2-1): DGGITQSPKYLFRKEGQNVTLSCEQNLNHDAMYWYRQDPGQGLRLIYYSQIVNDFQKGDIAEGYSVSREKKESFPLTVTSAQKNPTAFYLCASRGTGSGRPYNEQFFGPGTRLTVL.

CDR3 bases: TGTGCCACCAGTGATGTAGACAAATTTAAGGGCACAGATACGCAGTATTTT. Its translation: CATSDVDKFKGTDTQYF. V is TRBV24-1 and J is TRBJ2-3; D is unresolved. Germline V gene sequence: CDR1 KGHDR, CDR2 SFDVKD. CDR3 length: 17 amino acids. Trimming pared 3 bases from V and 1 base from J, leaving 16 bases between.